The 25 T cell receptor beta chains below all came from one sample that was sequenced in a study of blood T cells in healthy people across ages. A second roughly 6 to 11 cycle PCR used barcoded and J-beta primers. MiXCR, applied by TCRdb to the 5' RACE reads, yields one record per CDR3 protein. The sample holds 650,000 to 800,000 distinct CDR3 sequences, under 45% seen once. Sequenced material: blood. These receptors originate from a man aged 60 to 69 in good health.

This clonotype was observed a single time. The J gene is TRBJ2-3, the V gene TRBV20-1; D is possibly TRBD1 (5 bases). Judging by the DNA end, TRBJ1-5 fits better; the J call may be wrong. Germline values: CDR1 DFQATT, CDR2 SNEGSKA (reference sequence). CDR3 length: 14 amino acids. For the CDR3, the DNA is TGCAGTGCTACCGTGGGGCAGGGCCATCAGCCCCAGCATTTT. Its translation: CSATVGQGHQPQHF.

There are a few counts of this clonotype. V is TRBV10-3 and J is TRBJ2-4, with D possibly called TRBD1 or TRBD2 (6 bases each). The DNA end is more similar to TRBJ2-7, so the J call may be wrong. In germline, CDR1 is ENHRY, CDR2 SYGVKD. This CDR3 has 13 residues. The CDR3 sequence: CAIQRLGGDEQYF. CDR3 DNA: TGTGCCATCCAGCGGCTGGGGGGCGACGAGCAGTACTTC.

DNA for the CDR3: TGTGCCAGCAGTTACGTCTTCAACAATGAGCAGTTCTTC. Translation: CASSYVFNNEQFF. V is TRBV6-2 or TRBV6-3 and J is TRBJ2-1; unclear D gene. The CDR3 is 13 amino acids. CDR1 and CDR2 from the germline V gene are MNHEY and SVGEGT. V was pared by 2 bases and J by 5 bases, with 7 bases between.

The chain combines TRBV7-2 with TRBJ2-6; 7 nucleotides agree with TRBD1. CDR3 length: 18 residues. With 5 bases clipped from V and 2 bases from J, the junction kept 12 bases outside the gene matches. From germline, CDR1 is SGHTA and CDR2 FQGNSA. CDR3 nucleotides: TGTGCCAGCAGCCACAATAGCGAGGGGGCTACTGGGGCCAACGTCCTGACTTTC. It yields the protein CASSHNSEGATGANVLTF.

The chain couples TRBV24-1 to TRBJ2-3; D gene ambiguous. This CDR3 has 12 residues. Germline V CDR1 and CDR2: KGHDR, SFDVKD. The germline V and J ends were trimmed by 7 bases and 6 bases, with 10 bases remaining between them. Written as DNA, the CDR3 is TGTGCCACCAGCAAGGGTCCCGATACGCAGTATTTT. Translation gives CATSKGPDTQYF.

The chain employs TRBV20-1 and TRBJ1-1; D call uncertain. This CDR3 has 13 amino acids. The germline gives CDR1 DFQATT, CDR2 SNEGSKA (reference sequence). V gave up 5 bases and J gave up 5 bases, with 15 bases separating them. The CDR3 DNA reads as TGCAGTGCTCAATCTACGGGGTTAACTGAAGCTTTCTTT. It specifies CSAQSTGLTEAFF.

V usage is TRBV4-1 and J usage is TRBJ2-5, with D perhaps matching TRBD2 (6 bases). Trimming stripped 1 base from V and 9 bases from J, with 18 bases between. The CDR3 is made up of 15 amino acids. The germline gives CDR1 MGHRA, CDR2 YSYEKL. The CDR3 is CASSQVTGDRSAQYF. CDR3 DNA: TGCGCCAGCAGCCAAGTAACGGGGGACCGCTCGGCCCAGTACTTC.

This rearrangement joins TRBV6-1 to TRBJ1-2; TRBD1 might be the D (5 bases). The CDR3 extends over 17 amino acids. V gave up 0 bases and J gave up 2 bases, with 16 bases separating them. From germline, CDR1 is MNHNS and CDR2 SASEGT. Written as DNA, the CDR3 is TGTGCCAGCAGTGAAGCTCGGTCAGGGAGGGTAAACTATGGCTACACCTTC. This encodes CASSEARSGRVNYGYTF.

This clonotype was counted many times. This chain joins TRBV12-3 or TRBV12-4 and TRBJ2-1; D gene unclear. The ends were cut back, 3 bases at V and 7 bases at J, with 4 bases in the middle. The CDR3 runs to 11 residues. This CDR3 reads CASSFSNEQFF. The CDR3, as DNA: TGTGCCAGCAGTTTCTCAAATGAGCAGTTCTTC.

This clonotype was recorded a few times. V is TRBV13 and J is TRBJ2-7, with 7 bases fitting TRBD1. CDR1 and CDR2 from the germline V gene are PRHDT and FYEKMQ (reference sequence). Trimming removed 4 bases from V and 2 bases from J; junction bases left unmatched: 8. The CDR3 is 15 residues long. This chain's CDR3 is CASSYLLGQAYEQYF. The CDR3 DNA reads TGTGCCAGCAGCTACCTCCTAGGACAGGCCTACGAGCAGTACTTC.

The rearrangement uses TRBV5-4 and TRBJ2-7, with 7 bases lining up with TRBD2. The germline CDR1 and CDR2 sequences are SGHNT and YYREEE (reference sequence). With V trimmed by 0 bases and J by 0 bases, 6 bases remained unmatched. This CDR3 region has 16 residues. This chain's CDR3 is CASSLAGSGVSYEQYF. CDR3 DNA sequence: TGTGCCAGCAGCTTGGCCGGAAGCGGGGTCTCCTACGAGCAGTACTTC.

Of note for this clonotype: A read error may be the cause here, since a much bigger clone is one base away. The chain employs TRBV3-1 and TRBJ2-5, with D unclear. The DNA end lines up better with TRBJ2-1; the J call may be wrong. The CDR3 extends over 14 amino acids. The germline CDR1 and CDR2 sequences are LGHDT and YNNKEL (reference sequence). Here the CDR3 reads CASSQRVRKETQFF. The CDR3 bases are TGTGCCAGCAGCCAACGCGTCCGGAAAGAGACCCAGTTCTTC.

This clonotype was recorded only once. This may be a read error: a much more frequent sequence differs by one nucleotide. The V gene is TRBV4-1, the J gene TRBJ2-4; D uncertain. The germline V and J ends were trimmed by 0 bases and 14 bases, with 14 bases remaining between them. Germline V lookup: CDR1 MGHRA, CDR2 YSYEKL. The CDR3 sequence is 13 residues long. The CDR3 spells CASSQDRTYEEYF. In nucleotides, the CDR3 is TGCGCCAGCAGCCAAGACAGGACCTACGAGGAGTACTTC.

This sequence joins TRBV20-1 and TRBJ2-1; TRBD2 is a possible D gene (6 bases). The J call may be faulty, since TRBJ2-7 better matches the DNA end. This CDR3 comprises 15 residues. The germline gives CDR1 DFQATT, CDR2 SNEGSKA (reference sequence). The CDR3 reads CSARRPGTGYNEQYF. The DNA for the CDR3 is TGCAGTGCCCGGAGGCCCGGGACTGGTTACAATGAGCAGTACTTC.

V and J are TRBV12-5 and TRBJ1-1; 12 bases map to TRBD1. The ends lost 3 bases at V and 0 bases at J; junction bases unmatched: 17. Germline V gives CDR1 LGHNT, CDR2 FRNRAP. The CDR3 length is 21 residues. This CDR3 is CASGFTLPGQGAVRMNTEAFF. The CDR3 bases are TGTGCTAGTGGTTTCACGCTTCCGGGACAGGGGGCTGTGAGGATGAACACTGAAGCTTTCTTT. The variable domain in full, with the rest retrieved from reference TRBV12-5 and TRBJ1-1, is DARVTQTPRHKVTEMGQEVTMRCQPILGHNTVFWYRQTMMQGLELLAYFRNRAPLDDSGMPKDRFSAEMPDATLATLKIQPSEPRDSAVYFCASGFTLPGQGAVRMNTEAFFGQGTRLTVV.

This chain joins TRBV12-3 or TRBV12-4 and TRBJ2-7; 9 nucleotides agree with TRBD1. The CDR3 covers 14 residues. Trimming took 6 bases from V and 3 from J; bases not matched to a gene: 6. Here the CDR3 DNA reads TGTGCCAGCAGCTTCGGACAGGGGTACTACGAGCAGTACTTC. Protein sequence: CASSFGQGYYEQYF.

The chain links TRBV2 to TRBJ1-2; D not resolved. V was shortened by 4 bases and J by 7 bases, with 16 bases between the two germline ends. The CDR3 runs 14 residues. The germline V gene has CDR1 SNHLY and CDR2 FYNNEI. Here the CDR3 reads CASSVETSTSGYTF. The CDR3 DNA is TGTGCCAGCAGTGTAGAGACTTCCACAAGTGGCTACACCTTC.

This sequence joins TRBV5-5 and TRBJ2-7; D unclear. CDR3 length: 13 amino acids. The V end was cut by 4 bases, the J end by 4 bases, with 12 bases between. From germline, CDR1 is SGHKS and CDR2 YYEKEE (reference sequence). The CDR3 DNA sequence: TGTGCCAGCAGCCCGGTGGATCGGTACGAGCAGTACTTC. It encodes CASSPVDRYEQYF.

J is TRBJ2-7 and V is TRBV20-1; D tentatively fits TRBD1 or TRBD2 (5 bases each). The germline V and J ends were trimmed by 5 bases and 5 bases, with 22 bases remaining between them. The CDR3 runs 15 residues. CDR1 is DFQATT, CDR2 SNEGSKA, per germline (reference sequence). The CDR3 is CSAAAGTSTEDEQYF. As DNA, the CDR3 is TGCAGTGCTGCCGCCGGGACCTCAACTGAGGACGAGCAGTACTTC.

V gene TRBV27 combines with J gene TRBJ2-1; TRBD1 matches at 8 bases. After removal of 5 bases from V and 7 bases from J, the junction contained 10 bases not matched to a gene. This CDR3 region has 15 residues. Germline V gene sequence: CDR1 MNHEY, CDR2 SMNVEV (reference sequence). This chain's CDR3 is CASSARTGSSNEQFF. CDR3 bases: TGTGCCAGCAGTGCCCGGACAGGGTCTAGTAATGAGCAGTTCTTC.

The V gene is TRBV9, the J gene TRBJ1-1; no clear D. Between the trimmed V and J ends, which lost 0 bases and 2 bases, there was a span of 14 bases. This CDR3 spans 16 amino acids. Looked up from germline, CDR1 is SGDLS and CDR2 is YYNGEE. As DNA, the CDR3 is TGTGCCAGCAGCGTAGGCGCGCAAGCAGCAAACACTGAAGCTTTCTTT. Its translation is CASSVGAQAANTEAFF.

The gene calls are TRBV27 and TRBJ2-4; no definite D call. The V gene lost 2 bases and the J gene lost 9 bases, with 14 bases spanning the gap. Per germline, CDR1 MNHEY and CDR2 SMNVEV (reference sequence). The CDR3 is made up of 14 amino acids. Here the CDR3 DNA reads TGTGCCAGCAGTTTAGCGGCCGGATCTGGCATTCAGTACTTC. Translating it yields CASSLAAGSGIQYF.

The table lists this clonotype with a few counts. The chain uses TRBV3-1 and TRBJ2-5, with 7 nucleotides matching TRBD1. V lost 0 bases to trimming and J lost 5 bases; unmatched junction nucleotides: 6. The CDR3 contains 15 residues. From germline, CDR1 is LGHDT and CDR2 YNNKEL (reference sequence). The chain's CDR3 is CASSQEKGASETQYF. Here the CDR3 DNA reads TGTGCCAGCAGCCAAGAAAAGGGGGCGAGCGAGACCCAGTACTTC.

The chain links TRBV27 to TRBJ2-5; no clear D gene. The germline CDR1 and CDR2 sequences are MNHEY and SMNVEV (reference sequence). CDR3 length: 17 amino acids. Trimming shortened V by 5 bases and J by 0 bases, and 19 bases separated the two germline ends. CDR3 DNA: TGTGCCAGCAGTCCCCTCTCTATTTCGGGCAACCAAGAGACCCAGTACTTC. Translating it yields CASSPLSISGNQETQYF.

This clonotype was found many times. The chain joins TRBV18 to TRBJ2-7, with D possibly matching TRBD1 (5 bases). This CDR3 comprises 15 residues. Trimming cost V 2 bases and J 3 bases, with 14 bases left between them. CDR1 is KGHSH and CDR2 is LQKENI in the germline V gene. CDR3 region: CASSPKYRNFYEQYF. For the CDR3, the DNA is TGTGCCAGCTCACCAAAGTACAGGAACTTCTACGAGCAGTACTTC. Supplemented by reference TRBV18 and TRBJ2-7, the full variable domain reads NAGVMQNPRHLVRRRGQEARLRCSPMKGHSHVYWYRQLPEEGLKFMVYLQKENIIDESGMPKERFSAEFPKEGPSILRIQQVVRGDSAAYFCASSPKYRNFYEQYFGPGTRLTVT.